This entry lists 19 T cell receptor beta chains sequenced from one sample in a study of shared clonotypes between healthy human individuals. The method was immunoSEQ multiplex PCR; TCRdb's version includes in-frame clones alone and lacks a portion of them. This table holds approximately 620,000 clones, approximately 97% found once. Sequenced input: naive CD4+ T cells sorted from blood. The subset: CD45RA+ positively selected. The receptors were gathered from a woman in her 30s in good health.

J is TRBJ1-2 and V is TRBV28; TRBD1 matches 11 bases. Per the germline V gene, CDR1 is MDHEN and CDR2 is SYDVKM. CDR3 length equals 16 residues. The junction had 12 bases not matched to a gene; V was cut back by 5 bases and J by 7 bases. CDR3 region: CASSGLTGQGVGGYTF. In DNA, the CDR3 is TGTGCCAGCAGTGGGTTAACGGGACAGGGGGTGGGTGGCTACACCTTC.

J is TRBJ1-2 and V is TRBV7-8; D is uncertain. V was pared by 1 base and J by 5 bases, with 8 bases between. The germline gives CDR1 SGHVS, CDR2 FQNEAQ. CDR3 length equals 13 residues. CDR3 sequence: CASSLGVGYGYTF. The CDR3 bases are TGTGCCAGCAGCTTAGGGGTGGGGTATGGCTACACCTTC.

The chain has TRBV11-2 and TRBJ2-5; 7 bases line up with TRBD2. CDR1 SGHAT and CDR2 FQNNGV come from the germline V gene. V was clipped by 0 bases and J by 1 base; unmatched bases: 5. The CDR3 covers 16 residues. This CDR3 reads CASSLDRLALQETQYF. The CDR3 DNA reads as TGTGCCAGCAGCTTAGACCGACTAGCTCTCCAAGAGACCCAGTACTTC.

The CDR3 DNA is TGTGCCAGCGGACAGGGGTGGTACGAGCAGTACTTC. This gives the protein CASGQGWYEQYF. The chain combines TRBV7-9 with TRBJ2-7; TRBD1 agrees at 9 bases. V was clipped by 8 bases and J by 4 bases; unmatched bases: 3. CDR1 is SEHNR, CDR2 FQNEAQ, per germline (reference sequence). This CDR3 contains 12 residues.

The chain is built from TRBV27 and TRBJ2-7; D gene ambiguous. This CDR3 comprises 14 residues. Germline assignment: CDR1 MNHEY and CDR2 SMNVEV (reference sequence). V was shortened by 6 bases and J by 7 bases, with 19 bases between the two germline ends. CDR3 sequence: CASSSWLGLREQYF. CDR3 bases: TGTGCCAGCAGCTCGTGGTTAGGGCTAAGGGAGCAGTACTTC.

The chain combines TRBV25-1 with TRBJ1-1; D unclear. The CDR3 covers 14 residues. Trimming cost V 1 base and J 0 bases, with 6 bases left between them. Germline assignment: CDR1 MGHDK and CDR2 SYGVNS. CDR3 protein: CASSESNMNTEAFF. CDR3 in DNA: TGTGCCAGCAGTGAATCCAACATGAACACTGAAGCTTTCTTT.

This sequence joins TRBV27 and TRBJ2-3; the D gene is possibly TRBD1 (6 bases). The CDR3 contains 16 residues. V lost 5 bases and J lost 6, with 21 bases in between. Germline V CDR1 and CDR2: MNHEY, SMNVEV (reference sequence). Here the CDR3 DNA reads TGTGCCAGCAGTGCTGCCGGGACACGGATTTGGGATACGCAGTATTTT. It specifies CASSAAGTRIWDTQYF.

In DNA, the CDR3 is TGCGCCAGCAGCTTGGGTATGGGAATCACCGGGGAGCTGTTTTTT. Protein: CASSLGMGITGELFF. The J gene is TRBJ2-2, the V gene TRBV5-1; D unclear. This CDR3 is built from 15 residues. Looked up from germline, CDR1 is SGHRS and CDR2 is YFSETQ. V dropped 0 bases and J dropped 4 bases, with 10 bases sitting between them. The whole variable domain, filled in from reference TRBV5-1 and TRBJ2-2, reads KAGVTQTPRYLIKTRGQQVTLSCSPISGHRSVSWYQQTPGQGLQFLFEYFSETQRNKGNFPGRFSGRQFSNSRSEMNVSTLELGDSALYLCASSLGMGITGELFFGEGSRLTVL.

The chain links TRBV7-2 to TRBJ2-5; D is undetermined. Germline-derived CDR1 and CDR2 are SGHTA and FQGNSA. V was pared by 2 bases and J by 0 bases, with 4 bases between. This CDR3 has 13 residues. The CDR3 DNA is TGTGCCAGCAGCTTAAACAACCAAGAGACCCAGTACTTC. The encoded protein is CASSLNNQETQYF. Using reference TRBV7-2 and TRBJ2-5 for the parts outside the CDR3, the full variable domain is GAGVSQSPSNKVTEKGKDVELRCDPISGHTALYWYRQSLGQGLEFLIYFQGNSAPDKSGLPSDRFSAERTGGSVSTLTIQRTQQEDSAVYLCASSLNNQETQYFGPGTRLLVL.

V gene TRBV5-6 combines with J gene TRBJ1-4, with D tentatively TRBD1 (6 bases). Between the trimmed V and J ends, which lost 5 bases and 10 bases, there was a span of 15 bases. Per germline, CDR1 SGHDT and CDR2 YYEEEE. The CDR3 has 13 amino acids. CDR3 sequence reads: CASRDRYTGKLFF. CDR3 nucleotide sequence: TGTGCCAGCAGAGACAGGTACACAGGAAAACTGTTTTTT.

V gene TRBV2 combines with J gene TRBJ2-7; 7 bases match TRBD1. V lost 5 bases, J lost 0 bases, and 1 base stayed unmatched. The CDR3 has 13 residues. In germline, CDR1 is SNHLY, CDR2 FYNNEI. CDR3 sequence: CASSWDSSYEQYF. The CDR3 DNA is TGTGCCAGCAGTTGGGACAGCTCCTACGAGCAGTACTTC. The full variable domain, rest sourced from reference TRBV2 and TRBJ2-7, is EPEVTQTPSHQVTQMGQEVILRCVPISNHLYFYWYRQILGQKVEFLVSFYNNEISEKSEIFDDQFSVERPDGSNFTLKIRSTKLEDSAMYFCASSWDSSYEQYFGPGTRLTVT.

This chain links TRBV28 with TRBJ1-1, with D uncertain. From germline, CDR1 is MDHEN and CDR2 SYDVKM. V dropped 6 bases and J dropped 1 base, with 9 bases sitting between them. The CDR3 is 13 residues long. The CDR3 spells CASSSGRNTEAFF. CDR3 coding DNA: TGTGCCAGCAGCTCGGGGAGGAACACTGAAGCTTTCTTT.

This clone was recorded once. This chain links TRBV28 with TRBJ2-5, with no clear D. The J call could be wrong; TRBJ2-7 is a better fit for the DNA end. CDR1 and CDR2 from the germline V gene are MDHEN and SYDVKM. CDR3 length: 12 amino acids. This CDR3 reads CASSTSLYEQYF. The CDR3 DNA sequence: TGTGCCAGCAGCACCTCCCTTTACGAGCAGTACTTC.

The chain employs TRBV5-1 and TRBJ2-1, with a weak D call TRBD2 (6 bases). Trimming took off 4 bases at V and 4 bases at J, with 18 bases between the two ends. Per germline, CDR1 SGHRS and CDR2 YFSETQ. The CDR3 runs to 16 residues. CDR3 loop: CASSAPRDSAYNEQFF. CDR3 nucleotide sequence: TGCGCCAGCAGCGCACCCCGGGACTCGGCTTACAATGAGCAGTTCTTC.

The DNA of the CDR3 is TGCAGTGCTAATGTTCGCTACGAGCAGTACTTC. As protein: CSANVRYEQYF. The chain links TRBV20-1 to TRBJ2-7; D remains ambiguous. Germline lookup yields CDR1 DFQATT and CDR2 SNEGSKA (reference sequence). Trimming took off 4 bases at V and 3 bases at J, with 7 bases between the two ends. The CDR3 contains 11 residues.

The V gene is TRBV28, the J gene TRBJ1-3; 7 bases line up with TRBD1. This CDR3 contains 15 residues. CDR1 and CDR2 from the germline V gene are MDHEN and SYDVKM. J lost 0 bases, V lost 8 bases, and 7 bases had no gene match. In DNA, the CDR3 is TGTGCCAGCGAACCGGGACAGAGCTCTGGAAACACCATATATTTT. Its protein product is CASEPGQSSGNTIYF.

The genes are TRBV14 and TRBJ2-1, with TRBD2 matching 11 bases. The length of the CDR3 is 17 residues. V was clipped by 3 bases and J by 5 bases; unmatched bases: 9. Germline CDR1 SGHDN, CDR2 FVKESK. The chain's CDR3 is CASSHRGSGRVNNEQFF. The CDR3 DNA reads as TGTGCCAGCAGCCATAGGGGTAGCGGGAGGGTCAACAATGAGCAGTTCTTC. Filled out from reference TRBV14 and TRBJ2-1, the complete variable domain reads EAGVTQFPSHSVIEKGQTVTLRCDPISGHDNLYWYRRVMGKEIKFLLHFVKESKQDESGMPNNRFLAERTGGTYSTLKVQPAELEDSGVYFCASSHRGSGRVNNEQFFGPGTRLTVL.

V and J are TRBV28 and TRBJ1-5, with 7 nucleotides matching TRBD1. The trim removed 5 bases at V and 6 bases at J, leaving 4 bases unmatched. Per the germline V gene, CDR1 is MDHEN and CDR2 is SYDVKM. This CDR3 is 13 amino acids long. As DNA, the CDR3 is TGTGCCAGCAGTCAGGGGGTTATTCAGCCCCAGCATTTT. This translates into CASSQGVIQPQHF.

The V call is TRBV7-9, the J call TRBJ2-7, with D perhaps matching TRBD1 (6 bases). CDR3 length equals 14 residues. The V and J ends lost 5 bases and 4 bases respectively, with 15 bases between them. CDR1 SEHNR and CDR2 FQNEAQ come from the germline V gene (reference sequence). The CDR3 DNA sequence: TGTGCCAGCAGCGTACAGGGTTTTGGGTACGAGCAGTACTTC. The encoded protein is CASSVQGFGYEQYF.